This TCR beta chain was documented in a study of T-cell memory formation after mild COVID-19. This clonotype was found a few times. The antigen remains unidentified. Study observations and caveats: A second wave of clones peaked on day 37, and their SARS-CoV-2 specificity went unconfirmed. Most CD4+ clones that shrank were in CM and EM, while CD8+ ones turned up in EMRA. Clones contracting day 15 to 85 were balanced CD4/CD8; later expanders leaned CD4+.

Looked up from germline, CDR1 is DFQATT and CDR2 is SNEGSKA (reference sequence). The CDR3 sequence is 13 residues long. V gave up 4 bases and J gave up 5 bases; unmatched junction bases: 6. A 5'RACE reaction primed in the constant segment made cDNA libraries of TCR alpha and TCR beta, and these carried sample barcodes and UMIs. A single record per CDR3 protein comes from TCRdb applying MiXCR to the 5' RACE reads. The sample has more than 200,000 distinct CDR3 sequences, around 17% seen once. This sequence joins TRBV20-1 and TRBJ2-5; 8 nucleotides line up with TRBD1. Sequencing was performed on PBMCs or a T cell subset sorted from them (not recorded which). This clonotype originated in a man between 18 and 35 years old who had mild COVID-19 (a few samples of this study predate the infection). Cell type and time point are not known. CDR3 sequence reads: CSAIRGREETQYF. CDR3 sequence (DNA): TGCAGTGCTATCAGGGGGCGAGAGGAGACCCAGTACTTC.